This TCR beta chain was obtained from a study of Ad26.COV2.S vaccination and SARS-CoV-2 variants. Study at large: It was the COV1001 Ad26.COV2.S trial arm that included the donor. The study gave Ad26.COV2.S intramuscularly, once or twice 56 days apart.

Profiling relied on immunoSEQ multiplex PCR, and the TCRdb table lists in-frame clones only, not all of them. Among some 460,000 clones, about 89% were seen once, and the ten largest hold 1.7%. Specified treatment: some 20 received Ad26.COV2.S at low or high dose, single or two shots; about 5 received placebo; per-sample allocation not given. At day 63 after the first vaccine or placebo injection, samples were drawn. Source: peripheral blood, taken in a trial of Ad26.COV2.S vaccine versus placebo. This clonotype was obtained from a person between 18 and 65 years old who received the Ad26.COV2.S COVID-19 vaccine or a placebo.

Here the CDR3 reads CASSELRGGLFF. In nucleotides, the CDR3 is TGTGCCAGCAGTGAACTGCGTGGGGGTTTGTTCTTC. The chain links TRBV6-1 to TRBJ2-1; TRBD1 or TRBD2 may be the D gene (5 bases each). V lost 2 bases and J 15 bases, leaving 14 bases between the germline ends. Germline V gives CDR1 MNHNS, CDR2 SASEGT. CDR3 length equals 12 residues.